The next 11 T cell receptor beta chains were all read from a single sample in a study of blood T cell repertoires in COVID-19. This table comes from immunoSEQ multiplex PCR, and its TCRdb copy is limited to in-frame clones, with some not included. The sample lists around 190,000 clones, about nine tenths occurring once. Sequencing used peripheral blood. The receptors were sampled from a man aged 18-30 years who had recovered from COVID-19.

The chain carries TRBV2 and TRBJ1-2; D may be TRBD1 (6 bases). CDR3 length: 14 residues. Trimming cost V 3 bases and J 5 bases, with 13 bases left between them. The germline V gene has CDR1 SNHLY and CDR2 FYNNEI. The CDR3, as DNA: TGTGCCAGCAGTGAGACAGGTCCGAATTATGGCTACACCTTC. Translated: CASSETGPNYGYTF.

V and J are TRBV4-3 and TRBJ2-7, with 8 positions matching TRBD2. This CDR3 comprises 15 residues. The V segment lost 4 bases and the J segment 7 bases; nucleotides outside the gene matches: 12. Germline CDR1 and CDR2: LGHNA and YSLEER. This CDR3 reads CASSPLGGSGSEQYF. CDR3 sequence (DNA): TGCGCCAGCAGCCCCCTTGGGGGCAGCGGGAGTGAGCAGTACTTC.

The V call is TRBV6-5, the J call TRBJ2-1; 9 nucleotides agree with TRBD2. The germline V gene encodes CDR1 MNHEY and CDR2 SVGAGI. The trim removed 2 bases at V and 9 bases at J, leaving 8 bases unmatched. This CDR3 has 15 amino acids. In DNA, the CDR3 is TGTGCCAGCAGTTACGGAATAGCGGGAGTCACTGAGCAGTTCTTC. It encodes CASSYGIAGVTEQFF.

The chain has TRBV2 and TRBJ2-1; 8 nucleotides agree with TRBD1. Germline V gene lookup returns CDR1 SNHLY and CDR2 FYNNEI. The CDR3 contains 12 residues. J was trimmed by 14 bases and V by 6 bases; bases with no gene match: 9. CDR3 nucleotides: TGTGCCAGCAGCCAAACCGGACAGGGAGAGTTCTTC. It translates to CASSQTGQGEFF.

This chain links TRBV4-1 with TRBJ2-3; D may be TRBD1 (6 bases). Germline V gives CDR1 MGHRA, CDR2 YSYEKL. V lost 2 bases and J 7 bases, leaving 16 bases between the germline ends. This CDR3 has 15 amino acids. In DNA form, the CDR3 reads TGCGCCAGCAGCCAAATTCTTCCACAGGGACATACGCAGTATTTT. Protein product: CASSQILPQGHTQYF.

This clone is a singleton in its sample. The chain joins TRBV28 to TRBJ2-7; 8 bases agree with TRBD2. J lost 0 bases, V lost 6 bases, and 7 bases had no gene match. The CDR3 is 15 amino acids. The V gene's germline CDR1 is MDHEN and CDR2 SYDVKM. CDR3 protein: CASRPGGGLSYEQYF. The CDR3 nucleotides are TGTGCCAGCAGGCCGGGGGGGGGCCTCTCCTACGAGCAGTACTTC.

V usage is TRBV10-3 and J usage is TRBJ2-7; 7 bases align to TRBD2. Per the germline V gene, CDR1 is ENHRY and CDR2 is SYGVKD. The V segment lost 6 bases and the J segment 0 bases; nucleotides outside the gene matches: 2. This CDR3 is built from 13 residues. DNA of the CDR3: TGTGCCATCAGGGGGGGGAGCTCCTACGAGCAGTACTTC. Its translation: CAIRGGSSYEQYF.

V is TRBV9 and J is TRBJ1-5; 7 bases align to TRBD1. The CDR3 has 15 residues. In germline, CDR1 is SGDLS, CDR2 YYNGEE. After removal of 1 base from V and 6 bases from J, the junction contained 7 bases not matched to a gene. The CDR3 reads CASSVSGQFGQPQHF. The CDR3 DNA follows: TGTGCCAGCAGCGTATCGGGACAGTTCGGTCAGCCCCAGCATTTT.

The count of this clone is one. A read error may produce the germline difference seen at one junction end. The genes are TRBV6-5 and TRBJ1-4, with a possible D match to TRBD1 (6 bases). CDR3 size: 11 residues. Germline assignment: CDR1 MNHEY and CDR2 SVGAGI. CDR3 residues: CASSHSRTVFF. The CDR3 DNA sequence: TGTGCCAGCAGTCACTCGAGGACAGTGTTTTTT.

The V and J genes are TRBV21-1 and TRBJ2-6; the table's D call, TRBD1, has no DNA check behind it. TRBV21-1 is deemed a pseudogene. The CDR3 totals 16 residues. CDR3 residues: CASCDRGHSGANVLTF. In DNA form, the CDR3 reads TGTGCCAGCTGTGACAGGGGGCACTCTGGGGCCAACGTCCTGACTTTC.

The table lists this clone with a few counts. The chain recombines TRBV10-3 with TRBJ1-6, with D possibly TRBD1 on 6 matching bases. The CDR3 has 15 residues. Germline V CDR1 and CDR2: ENHRY, SYGVKD. V lost 3 bases, J lost 8 bases, and 14 bases lay in between. CDR3 sequence reads: CAISDEGTKHSPLHF. The CDR3 DNA sequence: TGTGCCATCAGTGATGAGGGGACAAAGCATTCACCCCTCCACTTT.